Below are 27 T cell receptor beta chains sequenced from a single sample in a study of blood T cell repertoires in COVID-19. Sequencing was performed with immunoSEQ multiplex PCR; in TCRdb, only in-frame clones are kept and a portion is missing. The sample contains around 100,000 clones, roughly 82% of which appear only once. Sample: peripheral blood. The receptors here all came from a man in his sixties with acute or convalescent COVID-19.

This clone is large (0.1 to 1%) in the sample. V usage is TRBV13 and J usage is TRBJ2-2; 9 nucleotides agree with TRBD1. The germline V gene encodes CDR1 PRHDT and CDR2 FYEKMQ (reference sequence). Unmatched junction bases numbered 8, after V lost 5 bases and J lost 4 bases. The CDR3 runs 16 residues. CDR3 nucleotide sequence: TGTGCCAGCAGCATCTCGGGACAGGGTGTCACCGGGGAGCTGTTTTTT. It yields the protein CASSISGQGVTGELFF.

Relative to its sample, this clone is medium-sized. The J gene is TRBJ1-5, the V gene TRBV2; 11 bases are shared with TRBD1. Germline CDR1 reads SNHLY; CDR2 reads FYNNEI. J gave up 11 bases and V 2 bases, and 5 bases lay outside the gene matches. The CDR3 contains 14 residues. CDR3 sequence reads: CASSERTGGRSQHF. The CDR3 DNA follows: TGTGCCAGCAGTGAAAGGACAGGGGGCAGGTCCCAGCATTTT.

The rearrangement joins TRBV9 to TRBJ2-5; 9 bases agree with TRBD2. Germline V gene data show CDR1 as SGDLS and CDR2 as YYNGEE. The V segment lost 0 bases and the J segment 5 bases; nucleotides outside the gene matches: 8. The CDR3 is 16 residues long. The CDR3 DNA reads as TGTGCCAGCAGCGTAGCGGCGGGAGGGAGTAGGGAGACCCAGTACTTC. It is translated as CASSVAAGGSRETQYF.

The count of this clone is one. The chain couples TRBV3-1 (or the pseudogene TRBV3-2) to TRBJ2-2, with a weak D call TRBD2 (6 bases). Deletions cut 5 bases from V and 1 base from J, with 11 bases between. CDR3 length: 15 amino acids. In germline, CDR1 is LGHDT, CDR2 YNNKEL (reference sequence). The CDR3 sequence is CASSWFSGNTGELFF. CDR3 DNA sequence: TGTGCCAGCAGCTGGTTTAGCGGGAACACCGGGGAGCTGTTTTTT.

This clone was counted a single time. The rearrangement uses TRBV15 and TRBJ2-2; 9 bases agree with TRBD1. The CDR3 loop spans 17 amino acids. The V and J ends lost 0 bases and 4 bases, in that order; junction bases with no gene match: 6. CDR1 is LNHNV, CDR2 YYDKDF, per germline (reference sequence). CDR3 in amino acids: CATSRDRTGGGTGELFF. CDR3 DNA: TGTGCCACCAGCAGAGACCGTACAGGGGGCGGCACCGGGGAGCTGTTTTTT.

The chain combines TRBV2 with TRBJ1-1, with a possible D match to TRBD1 (6 bases). The CDR3 spans 13 residues. Germline V CDR1 and CDR2: SNHLY, FYNNEI. V shed 6 bases and J shed 1 base, with 9 bases lying between them. The CDR3 spells CASRRDTNTEAFF. The CDR3, as DNA: TGTGCCAGCAGGAGGGACACGAACACTGAAGCTTTCTTT.

V usage is TRBV19 and J usage is TRBJ2-1; tentatively, D is TRBD2 (5 bases). The CDR3 is made up of 14 amino acids. V shed 3 bases and J shed 8 bases, with 14 bases lying between them. Germline V lookup: CDR1 LNHDA, CDR2 SQIVND (reference sequence). The CDR3 is CASSMGAFGYEQFF. CDR3 nucleotide sequence: TGTGCCAGTAGTATGGGAGCGTTCGGGTATGAGCAGTTCTTC.

The V call is TRBV6-5, the J call TRBJ2-3; a possible D gene is TRBD2 (6 bases). Germline V gene data show CDR1 as MNHEY and CDR2 as SVGAGI. This CDR3 spans 14 amino acids. V was trimmed by 5 bases and J by 4 bases, leaving 13 bases between them. The CDR3 sequence is CASSQNPGADTQYF. CDR3 DNA sequence: TGTGCCAGCAGTCAAAACCCGGGGGCAGATACGCAGTATTTT.

This clone was observed once. The same CDR3 also results from other DNA sequences found in this sample. The chain employs TRBV28 and TRBJ2-7; the D is unclear. Germline V lookup: CDR1 MDHEN, CDR2 SYDVKM. The CDR3 loop spans 13 amino acids. Trimming took off 6 bases at V and 5 bases at J, with 14 bases between the two ends. The CDR3 sequence: CASSTPPLDEQYF. The CDR3 DNA is TGTGCCAGCAGCACCCCGCCACTTGACGAGCAGTACTTC.

The J gene is TRBJ1-5, the V gene TRBV7-9; TRBD1 aligns across 9 bases. V shed 3 bases and J 4 bases; nucleotides not matched to a gene: 4. This CDR3 has 15 residues. In germline, CDR1 is SEHNR, CDR2 FQNEAQ (reference sequence). Here the CDR3 reads CASSFGTGLNQPQHF. In DNA, the CDR3 is TGTGCCAGCAGCTTCGGGACAGGGCTAAATCAGCCCCAGCATTTT. Looking up the rest from reference TRBV7-9 and TRBJ1-5 gives the full variable domain: DTGVSQNPRHKITKRGQNVTFRCDPISEHNRLYWYRQTLGQGPEFLTYFQNEAQLEKSRLLSDRFSAERPKGSFSTLEIQRTEQGDSAMYLCASSFGTGLNQPQHFGDGTRLSIL.

The chain joins TRBV30 to TRBJ1-4; the D gene is possibly TRBD1 (6 bases). Germline lookup yields CDR1 GTSNPN and CDR2 SVGIG (reference sequence). Trimming pared 0 bases from V and 9 bases from J, leaving 11 bases between. CDR3 length: 13 amino acids. This CDR3 reads CAWSVSGVKKLFF. In DNA, the CDR3 is TGTGCCTGGAGTGTATCAGGGGTGAAAAAACTGTTTTTT.

The V and J genes are TRBV5-1 and TRBJ2-3, with D unresolved. The CDR3 runs 15 residues. With 0 bases removed from V and 0 bases from J, the gap between germline ends came to 8 bases. Germline V gives CDR1 SGHRS, CDR2 YFSETQ. In DNA, the CDR3 is TGCGCCAGCAGCTTGGATGTGCTAAGCACAGATACGCAGTATTTT. Translating gives CASSLDVLSTDTQYF. The full variable domain, its missing parts supplied by reference TRBV5-1 and TRBJ2-3, is KAGVTQTPRYLIKTRGQQVTLSCSPISGHRSVSWYQQTPGQGLQFLFEYFSETQRNKGNFPGRFSGRQFSNSRSEMNVSTLELGDSALYLCASSLDVLSTDTQYFGPGTRLTVL.

In DNA, the CDR3 is TGTGCCAGCAGCTTAGTAAATGACTATGGCTACACCTTC. Translation gives CASSLVNDYGYTF. V gene TRBV11-2 combines with J gene TRBJ1-2, with D unclear. This CDR3 is 13 amino acids long. The V end was cut by 1 base, the J end by 3 bases, with 6 bases between. The V gene's germline CDR1 is SGHAT and CDR2 FQNNGV.

The sample holds one count of this clone. J is TRBJ2-2 and V is TRBV7-8; 7 bases line up with TRBD2. Trimming at V came to 5 bases and at J to 6 bases, leaving 12 bases not matched to a gene. The CDR3 length is 16 residues. From germline, CDR1 is SGHVS and CDR2 FQNEAQ. The CDR3 bases are TGTGCCAGCAGCCCCCGGTCCCCCGGGGGGTCCGGGGAGCTGTTTTTT. Protein product: CASSPRSPGGSGELFF. Full variable domain (rest looked up from reference TRBV7-8 and TRBJ2-2): GAGVSQSPRYKVAKRGQDVALRCDPISGHVSLFWYQQALGQGPEFLTYFQNEAQLDKSGLPSDRFFAERPEGSVSTLKIQRTQQEDSAVYLCASSPRSPGGSGELFFGEGSRLTVL.

The V gene is TRBV30, the J gene TRBJ2-7; the D is unclear. Germline V gives CDR1 GTSNPN, CDR2 SVGIG (reference sequence). Trimming took 2 bases from V and 1 from J, leaving 15 bases between them. The CDR3 covers 15 residues. The chain's CDR3 is CAWSPYSGFSYEQYF. CDR3 sequence (DNA): TGTGCCTGGAGTCCCTATTCAGGTTTTTCCTACGAGCAGTACTTC.

Here the CDR3 DNA reads TGTGCCAGCAGCTTGGCCCCTCGAGCGAAAACTAATGAGCAGTTCTTC. Translation gives CASSLAPRAKTNEQFF. The chain links TRBV5-5 to TRBJ2-1; D gene unclear. CDR3 length: 16 amino acids. With 0 bases removed from V and 7 bases from J, the gap between germline ends came to 17 bases. Germline V gene data show CDR1 as SGHKS and CDR2 as YYEKEE (reference sequence).

Worth noting for this clone: The same CDR3 is also encoded by other DNA sequences in this sample. The chain couples TRBV4-1 to TRBJ2-1; 7 bases are shared with TRBD1. Germline CDR1 MGHRA, CDR2 YSYEKL. V lost 3 bases and J lost 0; bases outside the gene matches: 5. The CDR3 runs to 16 residues. The CDR3 is CASSQGTESSYNEQFF. CDR3 DNA sequence: TGCGCCAGCAGCCAGGGGACAGAGAGCTCCTACAATGAGCAGTTCTTC.

The chain couples TRBV18 to TRBJ2-7, with TRBD1 identical over 9 bases. V shed 8 bases, J shed 7 bases, and the junction held 9 bases outside the gene matches. This CDR3 region has 13 residues. CDR1 is KGHSH, CDR2 LQKENI, per germline. CDR3 region: CASRSGTGSEQYF. The CDR3, as DNA: TGTGCCAGCCGTTCCGGGACAGGGAGTGAGCAGTACTTC.

The V and J genes are TRBV7-9 and TRBJ2-5, with TRBD2 matching 8 bases. After removal of 5 bases from V and 4 bases from J, the junction contained 9 bases not matched to a gene. Germline CDR1 SEHNR, CDR2 FQNEAQ (reference sequence). This CDR3 spans 15 amino acids. CDR3 nucleotides: TGTGCCAGCAGCCCCTTAGCGGGAAGTGGAGAGACCCAGTACTTC. It specifies CASSPLAGSGETQYF. The full variable domain, with the rest looked up from reference TRBV7-9 and TRBJ2-5, is DTGVSQNPRHKITKRGQNVTFRCDPISEHNRLYWYRQTLGQGPEFLTYFQNEAQLEKSRLLSDRFSAERPKGSFSTLEIQRTEQGDSAMYLCASSPLAGSGETQYFGPGTRLLVL.

CDR3 loop: CAWSRETGELFF. The DNA of the CDR3 is TGTGCCTGGAGTCGAGAGACCGGGGAGCTGTTTTTT. The chain couples TRBV30 to TRBJ2-2; D is unresolved. Trimming removed 2 bases at V and 5 bases at J, with 6 bases between. CDR3 length: 12 residues. Looked up from germline, CDR1 is GTSNPN and CDR2 is SVGIG (reference sequence).

The chain recombines TRBV7-2 with TRBJ1-2; 9 bases map to TRBD1. The CDR3 extends over 13 amino acids. V dropped 4 bases and J dropped 7; count of bases not matched to a gene: 4. Per the germline V gene, CDR1 is SGHTA and CDR2 is FQGNSA. In DNA form, the CDR3 reads TGTGCCAGCAGCTGGGGACAGGGTGGTGGCTACACCTTC. Encoded protein: CASSWGQGGGYTF.

This chain connects TRBV9 to TRBJ2-1; 8 positions match TRBD2. The CDR3 totals 15 residues. CDR1 is SGDLS and CDR2 is YYNGEE in the germline V gene. After removal of 2 bases from V and 9 bases from J, the junction contained 10 bases not matched to a gene. CDR3 loop: CASSVSGIGGTEQFF. The CDR3 bases are TGTGCCAGCAGCGTTAGCGGGATTGGGGGTACTGAGCAGTTCTTC.

Only a few counts were recorded for this clone. The chain joins TRBV27 to TRBJ2-3; TRBD2 agrees at 12 bases. The junction had 6 bases not matched to a gene; V was cut back by 3 bases and J by 5 bases. The V gene's germline CDR1 is MNHEY and CDR2 SMNVEV (reference sequence). The CDR3 extends over 16 amino acids. CDR3 in amino acids: CASSLTSGRVEDTQYF. CDR3 nucleotide sequence: TGTGCCAGCAGTTTGACTAGCGGGAGAGTGGAAGATACGCAGTATTTT.

The rearrangement uses TRBV6-5 and TRBJ2-5; a possible D gene is TRBD1 (6 bases). The CDR3 is made up of 16 amino acids. Trimming pared 0 bases from V and 0 bases from J, leaving 11 bases between. Germline V lookup: CDR1 MNHEY, CDR2 SVGAGI. CDR3 in amino acids: CASSYSMYRDQETQYF. The CDR3 nucleotides are TGTGCCAGCAGTTACTCGATGTACAGGGACCAAGAGACCCAGTACTTC.

The chain joins TRBV19 to TRBJ2-7; D might be TRBD2 (5 bases). The CDR3 runs 14 residues. In germline, CDR1 is LNHDA, CDR2 SQIVND (reference sequence). The V end lost 1 base, the J end lost 0 bases, and 7 bases lay between the germline ends. The CDR3 sequence: CASSIGGLSYEQYF. As DNA, the CDR3 is TGTGCCAGTAGTATAGGAGGACTCTCCTACGAGCAGTACTTC.

The rearrangement uses TRBV5-4 and TRBJ2-1, with 8 bases that match TRBD2. CDR3 size: 15 residues. The J segment lost 10 bases and the V segment lost 2 bases, leaving 11 bases of the junction unmatched. Per the germline V gene, CDR1 is SGHNT and CDR2 is YYREEE (reference sequence). Here the CDR3 reads CASSLAGARAGEQFF. As DNA, the CDR3 is TGTGCCAGCAGCTTAGCGGGAGCCAGGGCGGGGGAGCAGTTCTTC.

CDR3 in DNA: TGTGCCAGCAGCTTAGCGGGCCAGCCCCAGCATTTT. It yields the protein CASSLAGQPQHF. V and J are TRBV7-8 and TRBJ1-5; D is unclear. V lost 0 bases and J lost 7, with 4 bases in between. The CDR3 length is 12 residues. CDR1 and CDR2 (germline): SGHVS, FQNEAQ. The full variable domain, its missing parts supplied by reference TRBV7-8 and TRBJ1-5, is GAGVSQSPRYKVAKRGQDVALRCDPISGHVSLFWYQQALGQGPEFLTYFQNEAQLDKSGLPSDRFFAERPEGSVSTLKIQRTQQEDSAVYLCASSLAGQPQHFGDGTRLSIL.